A selection of T cell receptor beta chains follows, all from one sample in a study of blood T cells in healthy people across ages. TCRdb independently ran MiXCR on the 5' RACE reads; one entry per CDR3 protein. The sample lists hundreds of thousands of distinct CDR3 sequences; about 32% were seen once. The sequenced sample was blood. The receptors here all came from a woman older than 75 in good health. CDR3s include the opening cysteine and the closing phenylalanine or tryptophan. A D gene is named only where the DNA matches it firmly. Part of the rows lack a size; the others show once, few, many or a class for expanded clones.

clone_size j_call v_call d_call cdr3_aa cdr3_nt
many TRBJ2-7 TRBV9 TRBD1 CASSFTGDGYEQYF TGTGCCAGCAGCTTTACAGGGGACGGCTACGAGCAGTACTTC
few TRBJ1-1 TRBV20-1 - CSATEMNTEAFF TGCAGTGCTACTGAGATGAACACTGAAGCTTTCTTT
- TRBJ2-3 TRBV10-2 - CASSEGDRIDTQYF TGCGCCAGCAGTGAGGGGGATAGGATAGATACGCAGTATTTT
- TRBJ2-3 TRBV5-6 - CASSLEGLLKGTDTQYF TGTGCCAGCAGCTTGGAAGGCCTCCTAAAGGGCACAGATACGCAGTATTTT
many TRBJ2-1 TRBV24-1 TRBD1 CATSDTTGYEQFF TGTGCCACCAGTGATACGACAGGGTATGAGCAGTTCTTC
many TRBJ1-2 TRBV10-3 - CAISESGHGYTF TGTGCCATCAGTGAGTCGGGACATGGCTACACCTTC
- TRBJ2-5 TRBV20-1 - CSARAPTGDEQYF TGCAGCGCGCGGGCCCCTACAGGAGATGAGCAGTACTTC
many TRBJ2-3 TRBV4-1 - CASSPNPNPRPTDTQYF TGCGCCAGCAGCCCTAACCCAAACCCCAGGCCGACAGATACGCAGTATTTT
- TRBJ2-6 TRBV20-1 - CSASQVQGTRANVLTF TGCAGTGCTAGCCAAGTGCAGGGCACGAGGGCCAACGTCCTGACTTTC
few TRBJ2-7 TRBV7-6 - CASSPHEYEQYF TGTGCCAGCAGCCCTCATGAGTACGAGCAGTACTTC
many TRBJ2-3 TRBV7-9 - CASSRLAAASTDTQYF TGTGCCAGCAGCCGCTTGGCAGCCGCAAGCACAGATACGCAGTATTTT
- TRBJ2-1 TRBV20-1 TRBD2 CSARDSAGAPMPGRNEQFF TGCAGTGCTAGAGATTCAGCGGGAGCCCCGATGCCGGGCCGCAATGAGCAGTTCTTC
many TRBJ2-7 TRBV12-3/TRBV12-4 - CASKGPGEQYF TGTGCCAGCAAAGGCCCGGGAGAGCAGTACTTC
- TRBJ1-4 TRBV20-1 - CSASDLGGEKLFF TGCAGTGCTAGTGACCTCGGGGGCGAAAAACTGTTTTTT
- TRBJ2-3 TRBV7-2 TRBD2 CASSLNGEGTQYF TGTGCCAGCAGCTTGAACGGGGAGGGTACGCAGTATTTT
- TRBJ2-3 TRBV9 - CASSHPTDTQYF TGTGCCAGCAGCCACCCGACAGATACGCAGTATTTT
- TRBJ2-2 TRBV7-2 - CASRFPQGKATGELFF TGTGCCAGCAGATTTCCTCAGGGGAAGGCCACCGGGGAGCTGTTTTTT
many TRBJ2-1 TRBV29-1 TRBD2 CSVTFRGGYNEQFF TGCAGCGTTACGTTCCGGGGGGGTTACAATGAGCAGTTCTTC
- TRBJ2-1 TRBV6-2/TRBV6-3 TRBD1 CASSYGQGATYNEQFF TGTGCCAGCAGTTACGGACAGGGTGCTACCTACAATGAGCAGTTCTTC
- TRBJ1-3 TRBV7-2 TRBD1 CASSLFDRGTDTIYF TGTGCCAGCAGCTTATTCGACAGGGGTACAGACACCATATATTTT
many TRBJ1-2 TRBV6-2/TRBV6-3 - CASRSTNYGYTF TGTGCCAGCCGCTCTACTAACTATGGCTACACCTTC
- TRBJ2-6 TRBV6-1 - CASTNSRGLNTGANVLTF TGTGCCAGCACCAACAGCAGGGGACTTAACACTGGGGCCAACGTCCTGACTTTC
- TRBJ1-1 TRBV30 - CAWSPRAEAFF TGTGCCTGGAGCCCCCGCGCTGAAGCTTTCTTT
many TRBJ2-3 TRBV4-3 TRBD2 CASSSGGGPSPTDTQYF TGCGCCAGCAGTTCGGGGGGGGGGCCGTCACCCACAGATACGCAGTATTTT
- TRBJ2-7 TRBV6-5 - CASSYRLRPGSYEQYF TGTGCCAGCAGTTACCGCCTTAGACCGGGCTCCTACGAGCAGTACTTC
- TRBJ1-5 TRBV24-1 - CATSQLNQPQHF TGTGCCACCAGTCAGTTAAATCAGCCCCAGCATTTT
- TRBJ1-1 TRBV5-1 - CASSLGRVHTEAFF TGCGCCAGCAGCTTGGGACGGGTCCACACTGAAGCTTTCTTT
- TRBJ1-5 TRBV20-1 - CSARGAWSRGGNQPQHF TGCAGTGCTAGAGGAGCCTGGTCCAGGGGTGGCAATCAGCCCCAGCATTTT
- TRBJ2-1 TRBV5-1 TRBD1 CASSWGQGIYNEQFF TGCGCCAGCAGCTGGGGACAGGGGATATACAATGAGCAGTTCTTC
many TRBJ2-1 TRBV12-3/TRBV12-4 - CASSLDRGDEQFF TGTGCCAGCAGCTTAGACCGGGGCGACGAGCAGTTCTTC